Presented here are 13 T cell receptor beta chains from one specimen sequenced in a study of blood T cell repertoires in COVID-19. Libraries were prepared by immunoSEQ multiplex PCR; TCRdb keeps only in-frame clonotypes and omits some of them. Of about 410,000 clones in the sample, around nine tenths were seen once. The specimen was peripheral blood. The receptor source for this set is a woman aged 40 to 50 with COVID-19, enrolled during active disease.

The V call is TRBV28, the J call TRBJ1-2; D not certain. CDR1 MDHEN and CDR2 SYDVKM come from the germline V gene. CDR3 length: 12 amino acids. V shed 4 bases and J shed 5 bases, with 8 bases lying between them. The CDR3 DNA follows: TGTGCCAGCAGTTCACAACTATATGGCTACACCTTC. This sequence encodes CASSSQLYGYTF.

This CDR3 is CASSMTGVGGSGNTIYF. The DNA of the CDR3 is TGTGCCAGTAGTATGACTGGGGTGGGGGGCTCTGGAAACACCATATATTTT. This sequence joins TRBV19 and TRBJ1-3; possibly TRBD1 for D (5 bases). The CDR3 loop spans 17 amino acids. V was clipped by 3 bases and J by 0 bases, with 15 bases between them. Germline CDR1 and CDR2: LNHDA and SQIVND (reference sequence).

The V gene is TRBV14, the J gene TRBJ2-1; maybe TRBD2 (5 bases). The ends were cut back, 0 bases at V and 15 bases at J, with 15 bases in the middle. This CDR3 has 13 residues. Germline V gene sequence: CDR1 SGHDN, CDR2 FVKESK. DNA of the CDR3: TGTGCCAGCAGCCAAGATTTGGGCCTAGCCCTGTTCTTC. It codes for CASSQDLGLALFF.

The rearrangement links TRBV21-1 to TRBJ2-7; the table's D gene call, TRBD1, was not cross checked with the DNA. TRBV21-1 is noted as a pseudogene. The CDR3 has 18 amino acids. CDR3 DNA sequence: TGTGCCAGCAGCAATCCCTTTGTCCCCAGGGGCCCATCCTACGAGCAGTACTTC. This encodes CASSNPFVPRGPSYEQYF.

The rearrangement uses TRBV29-1 and TRBJ1-4; TRBD1 is a possible D gene (5 bases). This CDR3 comprises 14 residues. Germline-derived CDR1 and CDR2 are SQVTM and ANQGSEA. V was clipped by 4 bases and J by 3 bases, with 12 bases between them. CDR3 sequence (DNA): TGCAGCGTTGGATGGGGCAGGCCTAATGAAAAACTGTTTTTT. It translates to CSVGWGRPNEKLFF. The variable domain in full, completed from reference TRBV29-1 and TRBJ1-4, reads SAVISQKPSRDICQRGTSLTIQCQVDSQVTMMFWYRQQPGQSLTLIATANQGSEATYESGFVIDKFPISRPNLTFSTLTVSNMSPEDSSIYLCSVGWGRPNEKLFFGSGTQLSVL.

The chain recombines TRBV5-6 with TRBJ2-2; D uncertain. Between the trimmed V and J ends, which lost 4 bases and 3 bases, there was a span of 13 bases. Germline CDR1 and CDR2: SGHDT and YYEEEE. The CDR3 has 15 residues. CDR3 sequence (DNA): TGTGCCAGCAGCCCGGTCCGGGTGGACACCGGGGAGCTGTTTTTT. The encoded protein is CASSPVRVDTGELFF.

The chain uses TRBV6-2 or TRBV6-3 and TRBJ2-5; a possible D gene is TRBD2 (5 bases). Trimming cost V 5 bases and J 10 bases, with 20 bases left between them. Germline values: CDR1 MNHEY, CDR2 SVGEGT. The length of the CDR3 is 14 residues. CDR3 bases: TGTGCCAGCAGTCAGGACTGGGGTGCGAGGGACCAGTACTTC. It is translated as CASSQDWGARDQYF.

This clone was seen a single time. CDR3 in DNA: TGTGCCAGCGGGTCCGCCGAGGCTGAAGCTTTCTTT. Encoded protein: CASGSAEAEAFF. The chain is built from TRBV3-1 (or the pseudogene TRBV3-2) and TRBJ1-1; D is unclear. Trimming pared 8 bases from V and 6 bases from J, leaving 13 bases between. CDR3 size: 12 residues. Looked up from germline, CDR1 is LGHDT and CDR2 is YNNKEL (reference sequence).

The chain combines TRBV19 with TRBJ1-1; 7 positions agree with TRBD1. The trim removed 7 bases at V and 6 bases at J, leaving 11 bases unmatched. Germline CDR1 is LNHDA and CDR2 is SQIVND (reference sequence). The CDR3 has 14 amino acids. In DNA form, the CDR3 reads TGTGCCAGTATCTCCAGGGGGAAGGGGCCTGAAGCTTTCTTT. It translates to CASISRGKGPEAFF.

The CDR3: CAWSKLWRDRGTGELFF. CDR3 DNA: TGTGCCTGGAGTAAGCTTTGGCGGGACAGGGGAACCGGGGAGCTGTTTTTT. This chain links TRBV30 with TRBJ2-2, with 10 bases aligning to TRBD1. The CDR3 has 17 amino acids. Trimming cost V 2 bases and J 5 bases; bases outside gene matches: 11. Germline assignment: CDR1 GTSNPN and CDR2 SVGIG (reference sequence).

The V gene is TRBV4-3, the J gene TRBJ2-7; 10 nucleotides agree with TRBD1. Losses at the gene ends were 1 base for V and 6 bases for J; bases not matched to a gene: 12. CDR1 and CDR2 from the germline V gene are LGHNA and YSLEER. The CDR3 is made up of 17 amino acids. The CDR3 nucleotides read TGCGCCAGCAGCCAAGTCTTTCCTGGGACAGGGGCTGGCGAGCAGTACTTC. As protein: CASSQVFPGTGAGEQYF.

This chain joins TRBV19 and TRBJ1-1; D is perhaps TRBD1 (6 bases). CDR1 is LNHDA, CDR2 SQIVND, per germline (reference sequence). This CDR3 has 13 amino acids. V lost 3 bases, J lost 6 bases, and 11 bases lay in between. The CDR3 sequence: CASSITGTPEAFF. CDR3 sequence (DNA): TGTGCCAGTAGTATTACAGGGACCCCTGAAGCTTTCTTT. Full variable domain (missing parts from reference TRBV19 and TRBJ1-1): DGGITQSPKYLFRKEGQNVTLSCEQNLNHDAMYWYRQDPGQGLRLIYYSQIVNDFQKGDIAEGYSVSREKKESFPLTVTSAQKNPTAFYLCASSITGTPEAFFGQGTRLTVV.

The chain couples TRBV18 to TRBJ1-1; 8 positions match TRBD1. The CDR3 totals 14 residues. After removal of 3 bases from V and 7 bases from J, the junction contained 7 bases not matched to a gene. Germline CDR1 and CDR2: KGHSH and LQKENI. CDR3 sequence: CASSPQAGGGEAFF. The CDR3 DNA is TGTGCCAGCTCACCCCAGGCAGGGGGCGGTGAAGCTTTCTTT.